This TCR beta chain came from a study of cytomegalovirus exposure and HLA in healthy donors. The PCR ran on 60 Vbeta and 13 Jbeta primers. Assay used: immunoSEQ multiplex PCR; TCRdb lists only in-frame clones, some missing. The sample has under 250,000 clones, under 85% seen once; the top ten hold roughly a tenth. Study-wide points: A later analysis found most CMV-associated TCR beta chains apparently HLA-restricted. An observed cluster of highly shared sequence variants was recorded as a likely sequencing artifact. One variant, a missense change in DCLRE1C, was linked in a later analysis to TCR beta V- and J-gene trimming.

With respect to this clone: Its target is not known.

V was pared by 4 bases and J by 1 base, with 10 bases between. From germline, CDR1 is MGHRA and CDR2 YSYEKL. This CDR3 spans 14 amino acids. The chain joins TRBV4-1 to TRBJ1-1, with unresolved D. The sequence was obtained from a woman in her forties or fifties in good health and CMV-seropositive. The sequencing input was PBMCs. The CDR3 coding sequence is TGCGCCAGCAGCCCCGGAGCCAGGAACACTGAAGCTTTCTTT. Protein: CASSPGARNTEAFF.